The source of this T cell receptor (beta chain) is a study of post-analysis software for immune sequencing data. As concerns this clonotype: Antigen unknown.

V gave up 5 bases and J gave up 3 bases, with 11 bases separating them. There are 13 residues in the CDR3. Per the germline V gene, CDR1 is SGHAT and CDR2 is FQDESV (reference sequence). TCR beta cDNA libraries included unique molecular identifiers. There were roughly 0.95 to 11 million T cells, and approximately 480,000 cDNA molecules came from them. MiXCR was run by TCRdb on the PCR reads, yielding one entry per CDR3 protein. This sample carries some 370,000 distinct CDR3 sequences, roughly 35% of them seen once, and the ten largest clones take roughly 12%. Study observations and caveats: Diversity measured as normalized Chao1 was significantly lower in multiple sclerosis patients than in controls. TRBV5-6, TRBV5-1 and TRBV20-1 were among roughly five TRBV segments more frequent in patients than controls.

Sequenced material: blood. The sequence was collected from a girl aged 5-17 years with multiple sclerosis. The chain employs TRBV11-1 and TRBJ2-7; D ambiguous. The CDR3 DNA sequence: TGTGCCAGCAGCCCGAATGTAGGCTACGAGCAGTACTTC. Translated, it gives CASSPNVGYEQYF.